This record looks at one T cell receptor beta chain sequence and its context. Its matching antigen is unknown. The authors sorted CD4+ naive, central memory, regulatory and stem cell-like memory cells via CD45RO/CCR7/CD25/CD127/CD95/CD27. The data derive from a study of beta chain features in type 1 diabetes. Findings of the study overall: The study found moderately but significantly shorter TCRB CDR3s in all four CD4+ subsets of Type 1 diabetes patients.

What was sequenced were expressed TCRB transcripts, since all of the isolated RNA had been reverse transcribed. The assay was immunoSEQ multiplex PCR, and TCRdb's table has in-frame clones only and misses some. Of over 650,000 clones listed, over 12% are singletons. The CDR3 spans 16 residues. V gave up 4 bases and J gave up 4 bases, with 17 bases separating them. Germline V gives CDR1 SEHNR, CDR2 FQNEAQ (reference sequence). The chain recombines TRBV7-9 with TRBJ1-3, with a possible D match to TRBD1 (5 bases). The sequence was obtained from a man aged 18 to 35 with type 1 diabetes. Sequencing was done on a sample of naive CD4+ T cells from blood. The CDR3 sequence is CASSSPPGGGGNTIYF. For the CDR3, the DNA is TGTGCCAGCAGCTCACCCCCCGGGGGAGGAGGAAACACCATATATTTT.